The TCR beta chain described here comes from a study of human T cells and chemical hapten exposure. Study-wide results and limits: The immune response of these alopecia patients might not match healthy individuals'. Higher patch test scores went with higher counts of PT1 expanded TCRs.

Time point here: patch test 1, 2 weeks after DPC sensitization. Sample treatment: therapeutic diphenylcyclopropenone sensitization with weekly scalp DPC. Via MiXCR, TCRdb re-called the RACE reads, giving one row per CDR3 protein. Of 180,000 or so distinct CDR3 sequences listed, more than 12% are singletons. Germline CDR1 WSHSY, CDR2 SAAADI. The CDR3 is made up of 14 amino acids. V was pared by 5 bases and J by 5 bases, with 13 bases between. Concerning this clonotype itself: What it binds is unknown.

The TCR sequence derives from a woman aged 25 to 39 with alopecia areata. Some clones in this sample may be carry-over from other donors' samples. V gene TRBV10-2 combines with J gene TRBJ2-1, with D possibly being TRBD1 or TRBD2 (5 bases each). Source: whole blood, taken in connection with sensitization to the hapten diphenylcyclopropenone (DPC). CDR3 DNA sequence: TGCGCCAGCAGTCAAACCGGGACCGACAATGAGCAGTTCTTC. Protein sequence: CASSQTGTDNEQFF.